The clone carrying this T cell receptor beta chain came up a few times. Here immunoSEQ multiplex PCR was the method, and the copy in TCRdb shows in-frame clones only, minus some. Of some 160,000 clones listed, around 89% are singletons. The sample is drawn from a study of blood T cell repertoires in COVID-19. Study in general: From T cells, B-cell-depleted T cells, or PBMCs came the material, which was cDNA or gDNA.

The CDR3 covers 15 residues. Germline V gene sequence: CDR1 SGHVS, CDR2 FQNEAQ. Trimming cost V 5 bases and J 7 bases, with 20 bases left between them. The receptor's source is a woman aged 55-69 years with active COVID-19. Source material: peripheral blood. The V gene is TRBV7-8, the J gene TRBJ1-2; D perhaps matches TRBD1 (5 bases). The CDR3 sequence: CASSPNQSGKLGYTF. The DNA for the CDR3 is TGTGCCAGCAGCCCCAATCAGTCAGGGAAACTTGGCTACACCTTC. Complete variable domain (other parts from reference TRBV7-8 and TRBJ1-2): GAGVSQSPRYKVAKRGQDVALRCDPISGHVSLFWYQQALGQGPEFLTYFQNEAQLDKSGLPSDRFFAERPEGSVSTLKIQRTQQEDSAVYLCASSPNQSGKLGYTFGSGTRLTVV.